This T cell receptor (beta chain) came from a study of Graves' ophthalmopathy and Graves' hyperthyroidism. Study findings and constraints: Ophthalmopathy could be told apart from stable hyperthyroidism by a 13-signature model (about 88% sensitivity, about 80% specificity).

Note on this clonotype: Its cognate antigen is unknown.

The V end lost 6 bases, the J end lost 3 bases, and 18 bases lay between the germline ends. The CDR3 loop spans 15 amino acids. Germline CDR1 reads SEHNR; CDR2 reads FQNEAQ (reference sequence). For repertoire sequencing, the TCR beta CDR3 regions were amplified from RNA transcripts. The first-round RT-PCR employed HTBI primers together with the Qiagen OneStep RT-PCR kit. A multiplex PCR was then performed as the second round. TCRdb redid the calling of the multiplex PCR reads with MiXCR, one entry per CDR3 protein. The sample carries fewer than 70,000 distinct CDR3 sequences, approximately 47% recorded once. Other autoimmune diseases, uncontrolled infections, pregnancy or lactation excluded patients from enrollment.

The chain has TRBV7-9 and TRBJ2-7; D unclear. The receptor was isolated from an adult woman with Graves' ophthalmopathy. The source material was peripheral blood. The CDR3 spells CASSFSRDGIYEQYF. In nucleotides, the CDR3 is TGTGCCAGCAGTTTCAGTCGAGACGGAATCTACGAGCAGTACTTC.